This T cell receptor (beta chain) is from a study of blood T cells in healthy people across ages. Findings and caveats of the study: Changes seen in expanded clonotypes were possibly confounded by donor CMV status left unknown. The percentage of naive T cells correlated strongly with TCR beta diversity. Both higher diversity and more naive CD4+ cells marked long-lived donors when set against aged donors.

Together with a sample-barcoded 5' primer, a J-beta primer mix was included in a second PCR lasting about 7 to 12 cycles. TCRdb re-called the 5' RACE reads with MiXCR, one entry per CDR3 protein. The sample records about 1.8 million distinct CDR3 sequences, approximately 50% being singletons. This clonotype was seen a few times. Its antigen is currently unknown. Germline loops: CDR1 MDHEN, CDR2 SYDVKM. This CDR3 has 15 residues. The V and J ends lost 5 bases and 5 bases, in that order; junction bases with no gene match: 8. Samples each had at least 6 micrograms of total RNA extracted. The origin of this receptor is a middle-aged woman in good health. Sequencing was performed on blood. The chain employs TRBV28 and TRBJ2-1, with 8 bases lining up with TRBD2. The CDR3 is CASSIGGGTNNEQFF. The CDR3 region has the DNA TGTGCCAGCAGTATCGGGGGGGGCACTAACAATGAGCAGTTCTTC.